Listed below are T cell receptor beta chains from one sample, sequenced in a study of glioma-infiltrating T cells after dendritic cell vaccination. Here immunoSEQ multiplex PCR was the method, and the copy in TCRdb shows in-frame clones only, minus some. The repertoire holds fewer than 65,000 clones, 75% to 90% seen once, with about 5% in the top ten. Sequencing used blood, obtained after dendritic cell vaccination. Receptors originate from a human donor with glioblastoma. The CDR3 runs from the conserved cysteine through the conserved F or W. A D gene is named only where the DNA matches it firmly. The size entry is marked missing in some rows and otherwise reads once, few, many or a size class.

j_gene: TRBJ2-7
v_gene: TRBV12-5
d_gene: -
abundance: once
CDR3aa: CASVRIHEQYF
CDR3nt: TGTGCTAGTGTCAGGATACACGAGCAGTACTTC

j_gene: TRBJ2-1
v_gene: TRBV4-3
d_gene: -
abundance: -
CDR3aa: CASSTRTGDNEQFF
CDR3nt: TGCGCCAGCAGCACGCGGACTGGAGACAATGAGCAGTTCTTC

j_gene: TRBJ2-7
v_gene: TRBV4-1
d_gene: TRBD1
abundance: once
CDR3aa: CASQGQGGSYEQYF
CDR3nt: TGCGCCAGCCAGGGACAGGGCGGCTCCTACGAGCAGTACTTC

j_gene: TRBJ2-1
v_gene: TRBV21-1
d_gene: -
abundance: -
CDR3aa: CASNTNSGRIRNEQFF
CDR3nt: TGTGCCAGCAACACAAATAGCGGGAGGATTAGAAATGAGCAGTTCTTC

j_gene: TRBJ2-1
v_gene: TRBV10-3
d_gene: TRBD2
abundance: -
CDR3aa: CAIKAGGEDNEQFF
CDR3nt: TGTGCCATCAAAGCGGGAGGGGAGGACAATGAGCAGTTCTTC

j_gene: TRBJ2-5
v_gene: TRBV7-8
d_gene: TRBD1
abundance: -
CDR3aa: CASSLKGQGVRETQYF
CDR3nt: TGTGCCAGCAGCTTAAAGGGACAGGGGGTAAGGGAGACCCAGTACTTC

j_gene: TRBJ1-1
v_gene: TRBV7-3
d_gene: TRBD1
abundance: once
CDR3aa: CASSPDRDTEAFF
CDR3nt: TGTGCCAGCAGCCCTGACAGGGACACTGAAGCTTTCTTT

j_gene: TRBJ2-2
v_gene: TRBV19
d_gene: TRBD1
abundance: -
CDR3aa: CASNPRTGGNTGELFF
CDR3nt: TGTGCCAGTAATCCCCGGACAGGGGGCAACACCGGGGAGCTGTTTTTT

j_gene: TRBJ2-7
v_gene: TRBV28
d_gene: TRBD2
abundance: -
CDR3aa: CASPRSGSLYEQYF
CDR3nt: TGTGCCAGCCCCCGGAGCGGGAGTCTCTACGAGCAGTACTTC

j_gene: TRBJ1-1
v_gene: TRBV2
d_gene: TRBD1
abundance: -
CDR3aa: CASSADRVGTFF
CDR3nt: TGTGCCAGCAGTGCAGACAGGGTCGGAACTTTCTTT

j_gene: TRBJ1-1
v_gene: TRBV2
d_gene: -
abundance: once
CDR3aa: CASKPGRFAEAFF
CDR3nt: TGTGCCAGCAAGCCCGGCAGGTTCGCTGAAGCTTTCTTT

j_gene: TRBJ2-7
v_gene: TRBV21-1
d_gene: -
abundance: -
CDR3aa: CASSTGTNSYEQYF
CDR3nt: TGTGCCAGCAGCACCGGGACAAACTCCTACGAGCAGTACTTC

j_gene: TRBJ2-2
v_gene: TRBV5-1
d_gene: TRBD2
abundance: -
CDR3aa: CASSLREAAGELFF
CDR3nt: TGCGCCAGCAGCCTGCGGGAGGCCGCCGGGGAGCTGTTTTTT

j_gene: TRBJ2-5
v_gene: TRBV19
d_gene: -
abundance: -
CDR3aa: CASSQGLREETQYF
CDR3nt: TGTGCCAGTAGTCAGGGATTACGGGAAGAGACCCAGTACTTC

j_gene: TRBJ2-3
v_gene: TRBV5-1
d_gene: TRBD1
abundance: -
CDR3aa: CASSLHPGQGDTDTQYF
CDR3nt: TGCGCCAGCAGCCTTCACCCGGGACAGGGTGACACAGATACGCAGTATTTT

j_gene: TRBJ2-5
v_gene: TRBV7-7
d_gene: TRBD1
abundance: -
CDR3aa: CASSLGPRSGQDMQETQYF
CDR3nt: TGTGCTAGCAGCTTAGGTCCACGGTCGGGACAGGATATGCAAGAGACCCAGTACTTC

j_gene: TRBJ2-7
v_gene: TRBV16
d_gene: TRBD1
abundance: -
CDR3aa: CASDAQGAGYEQYF
CDR3nt: TGTGCCAGCGATGCTCAGGGGGCAGGCTACGAGCAGTACTTC

j_gene: TRBJ2-3
v_gene: TRBV27
d_gene: TRBD2
abundance: -
CDR3aa: CASSPPFLIAGANTQYF
CDR3nt: TGTGCCAGCAGTCCCCCATTCTTAATAGCGGGAGCGAATACGCAGTATTTT

j_gene: TRBJ1-2
v_gene: TRBV21-1
d_gene: -
abundance: once
CDR3aa: CASRASGTVRLMRYTF
CDR3nt: TGTGCCAGCAGGGCCTCCGGGACAGTGAGACTTATGCGCTACACCTTC

j_gene: TRBJ2-2
v_gene: TRBV29-1
d_gene: -
abundance: -
CDR3aa: CSVDFANTGELFF
CDR3nt: TGCAGCGTTGACTTCGCGAACACCGGGGAGCTGTTTTTT

j_gene: TRBJ2-7
v_gene: TRBV10-3
d_gene: TRBD1
abundance: few
CDR3aa: CAARDSIGEQYF
CDR3nt: TGTGCCGCCCGGGACAGCATTGGCGAGCAGTACTTC

j_gene: TRBJ2-7
v_gene: TRBV5-1
d_gene: TRBD1
abundance: -
CDR3aa: CASSPGTGTYEQYF
CDR3nt: TGCGCCAGCAGCCCGGGGACAGGGACCTACGAGCAGTACTTC

j_gene: TRBJ2-2
v_gene: TRBV7-6
d_gene: -
abundance: -
CDR3aa: CASSLGGTGELFF
CDR3nt: TGTGCCAGCAGCTTAGGAGGCACCGGGGAGCTGTTTTTT

j_gene: TRBJ1-2
v_gene: TRBV28
d_gene: -
abundance: once
CDR3aa: CASSLDGGVRGYTF
CDR3nt: TGTGCCAGCAGTTTAGACGGGGGAGTAAGGGGCTACACCTTC

j_gene: TRBJ1-3
v_gene: TRBV11-2
d_gene: -
abundance: -
CDR3aa: CASSLGREVNTIYF
CDR3nt: TGTGCCAGCAGCTTAGGCAGGGAGGTGAACACCATATATTTT

j_gene: TRBJ1-2
v_gene: TRBV27
d_gene: TRBD1
abundance: few
CDR3aa: CASSLRTGSGYTF
CDR3nt: TGTGCCAGCAGTCTGCGGACAGGGAGTGGCTACACCTTC

j_gene: TRBJ2-2
v_gene: TRBV10-3
d_gene: -
abundance: -
CDR3aa: CAIKSQGNTGELFF
CDR3nt: TGTGCCATCAAATCACAGGGGAACACCGGGGAGCTGTTTTTT

j_gene: TRBJ1-2
v_gene: TRBV14
d_gene: TRBD1
abundance: -
CDR3aa: CASSQDLTWDSNYGYTF
CDR3nt: TGTGCCAGCAGCCAAGATCTAACCTGGGACAGTAACTATGGCTACACCTTC

j_gene: TRBJ1-1
v_gene: TRBV19
d_gene: TRBD1
abundance: -
CDR3aa: CASSSQGPQIGAFF
CDR3nt: TGTGCCAGTAGTTCACAGGGGCCGCAAATTGGGGCTTTCTTT

j_gene: TRBJ2-7
v_gene: TRBV5-4
d_gene: -
abundance: once
CDR3aa: CASRQDRQRGEQYF
CDR3nt: TGTGCCAGCAGACAAGACAGGCAGAGGGGCGAGCAGTACTTC

j_gene: TRBJ2-7
v_gene: TRBV7-9
d_gene: -
abundance: -
CDR3aa: CASSLASQGTYEQYF
CDR3nt: TGTGCCAGCAGCTTAGCGTCGCAGGGCACCTACGAGCAGTACTTC

j_gene: TRBJ2-2
v_gene: TRBV27
d_gene: -
abundance: -
CDR3aa: CASSFLGGELFF
CDR3nt: TGTGCCAGCAGTTTCTTGGGAGGCGAGCTGTTTTTT